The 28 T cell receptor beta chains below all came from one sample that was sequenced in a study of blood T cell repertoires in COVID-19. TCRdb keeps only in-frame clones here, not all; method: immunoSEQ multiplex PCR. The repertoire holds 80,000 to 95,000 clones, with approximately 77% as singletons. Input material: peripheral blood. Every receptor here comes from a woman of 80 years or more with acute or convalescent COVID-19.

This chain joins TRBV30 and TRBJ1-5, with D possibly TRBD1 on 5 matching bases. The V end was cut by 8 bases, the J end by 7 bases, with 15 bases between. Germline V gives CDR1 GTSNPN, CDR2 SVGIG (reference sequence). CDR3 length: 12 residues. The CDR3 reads CAGGLPGQPQHF. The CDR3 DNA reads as TGTGCCGGGGGACTACCGGGGCAGCCCCAGCATTTT.

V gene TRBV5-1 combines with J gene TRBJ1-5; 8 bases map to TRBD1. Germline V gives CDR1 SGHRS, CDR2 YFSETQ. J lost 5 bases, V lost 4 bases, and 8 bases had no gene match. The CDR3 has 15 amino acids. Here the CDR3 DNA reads TGCGCCAGCAGCGACGGGACAGGAACACATCAGCCCCAGCATTTT. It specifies CASSDGTGTHQPQHF.

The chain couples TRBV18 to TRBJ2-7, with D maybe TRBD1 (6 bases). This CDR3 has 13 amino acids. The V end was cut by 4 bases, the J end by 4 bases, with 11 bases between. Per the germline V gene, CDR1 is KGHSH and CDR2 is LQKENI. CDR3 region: CASSQDSLYEQYF. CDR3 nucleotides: TGTGCCAGCTCACAGGACAGCTTATACGAGCAGTACTTC.

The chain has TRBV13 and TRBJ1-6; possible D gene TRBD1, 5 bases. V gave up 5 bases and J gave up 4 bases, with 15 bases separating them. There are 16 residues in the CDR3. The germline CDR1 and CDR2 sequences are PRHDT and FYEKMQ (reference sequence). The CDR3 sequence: CASSLQGRMYNSPLHF. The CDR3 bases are TGTGCCAGCAGCCTGCAGGGTAGGATGTATAATTCACCCCTCCACTTT.

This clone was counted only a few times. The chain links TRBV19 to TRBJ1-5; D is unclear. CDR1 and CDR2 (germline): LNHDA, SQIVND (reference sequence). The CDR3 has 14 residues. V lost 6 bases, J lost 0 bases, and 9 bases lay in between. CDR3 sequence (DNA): TGTGCCAGTAGGGGCGTTTATAGCAATCAGCCCCAGCATTTT. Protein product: CASRGVYSNQPQHF.

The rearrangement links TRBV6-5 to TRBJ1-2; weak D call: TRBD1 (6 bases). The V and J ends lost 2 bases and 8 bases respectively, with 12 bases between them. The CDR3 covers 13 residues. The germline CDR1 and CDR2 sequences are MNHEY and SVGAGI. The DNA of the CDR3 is TGTGCCAGCAGTTACAGGGGGTCGACCGGCTACACCTTC. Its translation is CASSYRGSTGYTF.

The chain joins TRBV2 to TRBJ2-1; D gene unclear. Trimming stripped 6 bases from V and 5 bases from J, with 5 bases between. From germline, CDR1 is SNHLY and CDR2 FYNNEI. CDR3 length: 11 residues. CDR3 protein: CASSPDNEQFF. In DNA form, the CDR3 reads TGTGCCAGCAGCCCCGACAATGAGCAGTTCTTC.

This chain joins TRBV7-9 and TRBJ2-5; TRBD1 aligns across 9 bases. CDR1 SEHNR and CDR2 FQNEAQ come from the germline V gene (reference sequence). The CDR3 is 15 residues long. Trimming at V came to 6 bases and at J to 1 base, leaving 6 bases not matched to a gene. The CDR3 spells CASRTGQGIQETQYF. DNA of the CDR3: TGTGCCAGCAGAACCGGACAGGGGATCCAAGAGACCCAGTACTTC.

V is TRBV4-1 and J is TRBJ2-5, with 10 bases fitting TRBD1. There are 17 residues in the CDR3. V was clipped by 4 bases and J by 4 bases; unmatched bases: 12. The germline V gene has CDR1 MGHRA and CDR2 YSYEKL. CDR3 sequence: CASSPSPDRGVGETQYF. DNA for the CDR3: TGCGCCAGCAGCCCTTCCCCGGACAGGGGGGTAGGAGAGACCCAGTACTTC.

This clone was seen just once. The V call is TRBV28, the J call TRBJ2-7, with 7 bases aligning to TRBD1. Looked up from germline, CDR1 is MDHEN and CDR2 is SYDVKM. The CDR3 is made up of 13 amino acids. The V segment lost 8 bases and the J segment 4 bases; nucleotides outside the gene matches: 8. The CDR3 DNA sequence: TGTGCCAGCGGACAGGCGAACAAGTACGAGCAGTACTTC. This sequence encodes CASGQANKYEQYF. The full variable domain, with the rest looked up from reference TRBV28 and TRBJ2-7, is DVKVTQSSRYLVKRTGEKVFLECVQDMDHENMFWYRQDPGLGLRLIYFSYDVKMKEKGDIPEGYSVSREKKERFSLILESASTNQTSMYLCASGQANKYEQYFGPGTRLTVT.

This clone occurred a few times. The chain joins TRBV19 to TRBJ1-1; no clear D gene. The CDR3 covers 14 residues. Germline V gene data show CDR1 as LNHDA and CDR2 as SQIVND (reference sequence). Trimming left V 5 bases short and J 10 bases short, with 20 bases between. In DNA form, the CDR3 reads TGTGCCAGTAGTTCTATAGGGCGCCAGGAGGGAGCTTTCTTT. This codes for CASSSIGRQEGAFF.

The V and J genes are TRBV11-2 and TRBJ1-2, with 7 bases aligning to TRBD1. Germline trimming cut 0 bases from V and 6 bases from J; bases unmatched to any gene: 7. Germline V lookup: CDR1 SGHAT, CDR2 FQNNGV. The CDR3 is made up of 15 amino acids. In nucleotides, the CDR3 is TGTGCCAGCAGCTTAGATCGAGGAGGGGGCAATGGCTACACCTTC. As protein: CASSLDRGGGNGYTF.

CDR3 protein: CASSRPGGKQFF. The DNA for the CDR3 is TGTGCCAGCAGCCGTCCGGGGGGGAAGCAGTTCTTC. The genes are TRBV7-2 and TRBJ2-1; TRBD2 agrees at 8 bases. Trimming took 5 bases from V and 11 from J; bases not matched to a gene: 5. Germline CDR1 and CDR2: SGHTA and FQGNSA. The CDR3 runs 12 residues.

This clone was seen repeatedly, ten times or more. In DNA form, the CDR3 reads TGCGCCAGCAGCTTGGGCGTGAGTAGCGGGAGTGGTACCGGGGAGCTGTTTTTT. It translates to CASSLGVSSGSGTGELFF. This chain uses TRBV5-1 with TRBJ2-2; 9 nucleotides agree with TRBD2. V lost 0 bases, J lost 5 bases, and 11 bases stayed unmatched. Germline V gene lookup returns CDR1 SGHRS and CDR2 YFSETQ. The CDR3 is 18 amino acids.

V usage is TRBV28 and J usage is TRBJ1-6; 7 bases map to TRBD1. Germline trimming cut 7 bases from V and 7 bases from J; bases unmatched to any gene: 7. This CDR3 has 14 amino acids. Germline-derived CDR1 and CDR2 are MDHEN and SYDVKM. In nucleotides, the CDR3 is TGTGCCAGCAAAGAAGGGGGCGGGAATTCACCCCTCCACTTT. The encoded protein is CASKEGGGNSPLHF.

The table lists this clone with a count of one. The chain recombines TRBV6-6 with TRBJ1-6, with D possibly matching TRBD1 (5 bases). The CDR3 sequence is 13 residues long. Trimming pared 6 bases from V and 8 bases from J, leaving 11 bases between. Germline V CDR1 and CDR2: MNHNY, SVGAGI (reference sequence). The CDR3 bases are TGTGCCAGCAGGGGGGAGGGACATTCACCCCTCCACTTT. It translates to CASRGEGHSPLHF.

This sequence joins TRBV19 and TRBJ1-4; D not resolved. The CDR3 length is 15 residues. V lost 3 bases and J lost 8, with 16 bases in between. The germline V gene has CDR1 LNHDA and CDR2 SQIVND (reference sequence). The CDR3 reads CASSIMEGRGEKLFF. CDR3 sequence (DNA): TGTGCCAGTAGTATTATGGAAGGGAGAGGGGAAAAACTGTTTTTT.

The CDR3 bases are TGTGCCAGCAGCGCGGGGTTGAACACTGAAGCTTTCTTT. The encoded protein is CASSAGLNTEAFF. V and J are TRBV9 and TRBJ1-1; D gene uncertain. V dropped 3 bases and J dropped 0 bases, with 6 bases sitting between them. CDR1 SGDLS and CDR2 YYNGEE come from the germline V gene. The CDR3 is 13 residues long.

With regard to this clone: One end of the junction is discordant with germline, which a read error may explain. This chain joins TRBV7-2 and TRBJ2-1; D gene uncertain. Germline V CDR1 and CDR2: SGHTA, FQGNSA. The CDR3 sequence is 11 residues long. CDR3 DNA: TGTGCCAGCAGCTCCGGCCTAGTACGGGTCTTC. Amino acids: CASSSGLVRVF.

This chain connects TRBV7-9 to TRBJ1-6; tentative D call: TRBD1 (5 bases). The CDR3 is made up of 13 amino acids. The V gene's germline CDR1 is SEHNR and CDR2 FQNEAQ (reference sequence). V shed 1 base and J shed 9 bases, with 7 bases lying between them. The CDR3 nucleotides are TGTGCCAGCAGCTTAGACAGGAGTTCACCCCTCCACTTT. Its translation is CASSLDRSSPLHF.

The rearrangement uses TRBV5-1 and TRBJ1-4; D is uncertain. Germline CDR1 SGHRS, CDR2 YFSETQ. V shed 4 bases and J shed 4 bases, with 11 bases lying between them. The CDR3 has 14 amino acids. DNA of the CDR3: TGCGCCAGCAGCCCGCGGTCCTTTAATGAAAAACTGTTTTTT. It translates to CASSPRSFNEKLFF.

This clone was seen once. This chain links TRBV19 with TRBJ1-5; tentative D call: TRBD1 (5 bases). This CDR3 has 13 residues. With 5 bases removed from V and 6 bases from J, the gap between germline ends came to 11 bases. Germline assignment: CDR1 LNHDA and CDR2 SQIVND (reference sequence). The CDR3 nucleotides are TGTGCCAGTAGTCCGTCAGGGCTTCAGCCCCAGCATTTT. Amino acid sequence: CASSPSGLQPQHF. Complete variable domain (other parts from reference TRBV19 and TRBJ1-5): DGGITQSPKYLFRKEGQNVTLSCEQNLNHDAMYWYRQDPGQGLRLIYYSQIVNDFQKGDIAEGYSVSREKKESFPLTVTSAQKNPTAFYLCASSPSGLQPQHFGDGTRLSIL.

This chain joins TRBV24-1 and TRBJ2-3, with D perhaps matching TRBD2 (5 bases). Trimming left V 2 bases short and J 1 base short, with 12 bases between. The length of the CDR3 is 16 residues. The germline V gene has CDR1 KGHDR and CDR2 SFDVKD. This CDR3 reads CATSDSRRSRTDTQYF. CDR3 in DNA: TGTGCCACCAGTGATTCCCGGAGGAGTCGCACAGATACGCAGTATTTT.

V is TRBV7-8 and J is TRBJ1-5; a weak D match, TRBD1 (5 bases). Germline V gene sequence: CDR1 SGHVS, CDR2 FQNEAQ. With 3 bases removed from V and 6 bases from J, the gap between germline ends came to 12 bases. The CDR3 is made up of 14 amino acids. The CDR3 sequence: CASSFRGVSQPQHF. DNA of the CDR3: TGTGCCAGCAGCTTTAGGGGTGTGAGTCAGCCCCAGCATTTT. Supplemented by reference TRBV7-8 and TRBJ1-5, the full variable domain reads GAGVSQSPRYKVAKRGQDVALRCDPISGHVSLFWYQQALGQGPEFLTYFQNEAQLDKSGLPSDRFFAERPEGSVSTLKIQRTQQEDSAVYLCASSFRGVSQPQHFGDGTRLSIL.

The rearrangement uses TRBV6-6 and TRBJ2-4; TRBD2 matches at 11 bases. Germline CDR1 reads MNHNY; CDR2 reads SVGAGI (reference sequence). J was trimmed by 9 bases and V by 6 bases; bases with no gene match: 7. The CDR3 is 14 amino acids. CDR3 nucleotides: TGTGCCAGCAGACTAGCGGGAGAGGGAAGCATTCAGTACTTC. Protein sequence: CASRLAGEGSIQYF.

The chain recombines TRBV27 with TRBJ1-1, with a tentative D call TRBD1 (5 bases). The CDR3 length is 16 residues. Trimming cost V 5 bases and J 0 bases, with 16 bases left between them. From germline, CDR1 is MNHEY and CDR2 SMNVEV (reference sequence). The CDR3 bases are TGTGCCAGCAGTCCCGAGTGGGGCCGCATGAACACTGAAGCTTTCTTT. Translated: CASSPEWGRMNTEAFF.

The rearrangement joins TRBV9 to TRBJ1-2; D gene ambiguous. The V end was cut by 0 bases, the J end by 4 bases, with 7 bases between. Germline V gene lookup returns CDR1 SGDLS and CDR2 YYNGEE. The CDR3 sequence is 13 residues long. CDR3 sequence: CASSVGGTYGYTF. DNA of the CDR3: TGTGCCAGCAGCGTAGGAGGAACCTATGGCTACACCTTC.

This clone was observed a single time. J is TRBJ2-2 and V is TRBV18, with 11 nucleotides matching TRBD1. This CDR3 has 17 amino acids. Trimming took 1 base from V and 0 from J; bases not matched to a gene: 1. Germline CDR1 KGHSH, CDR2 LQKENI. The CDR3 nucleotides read TGTGCCAGCTCACCACGGGACAGGGGGTCGAACACCGGGGAGCTGTTTTTT. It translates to CASSPRDRGSNTGELFF.